This T cell receptor (beta chain) was captured by sequencing in a study of neoadjuvant anti-PD-1 for oral cavity cancer. Study-level points and caveats: TCR analyses covered only a few patients per response group. Treg/Th17 ratio rose with pretreatment blood and fell with post-treatment tumor TCRbeta clonality.

As to this clone: Its specificity is unknown.

Sequencing was performed with immunoSEQ multiplex PCR; in TCRdb, only in-frame clones are kept and a portion is missing. The data hold about 12,000 clones, with 70% to 75% observed a single time. Time point meaning: after neoadjuvant nivolumab, at surgical resection. Cohort: HPV-negative, locally advanced oral cavity squamous cell carcinoma patients. No culture or expansion preceded analysis of these blood cells. Germline V gives CDR1 SNHLY, CDR2 FYNNEI. The CDR3 spans 14 residues. V lost 4 bases and J 3 bases, leaving 10 bases between the germline ends. The TCR sequence derives from a person aged 35 to 85 with oral cavity squamous cell carcinoma. The sample here was PBMCs, taken after nivolumab (anti-PD-1) treatment. The chain has TRBV2 and TRBJ1-5, with D possibly matching TRBD1 (5 bases). CDR3 bases: TGTGCCAGCAGTGGTCTCAGGGACAATCAGCCCCAGCATTTT. The encoded protein is CASSGLRDNQPQHF.